This T cell receptor (beta chain) comes out of a study of OX40 agonist ivuxolimab in advanced cancers. V lost 5 bases and J lost 4, with 27 bases in between. CDR1 and CDR2 from the germline V gene are LNHNV and YYDKDF (reference sequence). CDR3 length: 19 residues. Study-wide findings and caveats: Average numbers of expanded clones were greater in CD8+ T cells than in CD4+.

With regard to this clone: Antigen specificity is unknown.

Only in-frame clones appear in the TCRdb table, and some are missing; sequencing was by immunoSEQ multiplex PCR. The sample yields about 48,000 clones, approximately 90% seen once. V and J are TRBV15 and TRBJ2-1, with D maybe TRBD1 (5 bases). The TCR sequence derives from an adult with an advanced solid tumor such as melanoma, head and neck, liver or kidney cancer. The sample here was CD4+ or CD8+ T cells sorted from blood, taken in a trial of the OX40 agonist ivuxolimab. The CDR3 spells CATSLDYWQTETDYNEQFF. The CDR3 coding sequence is TGTGCCACCAGCCTGGATTACTGGCAGACCGAGACAGATTACAATGAGCAGTTCTTC.